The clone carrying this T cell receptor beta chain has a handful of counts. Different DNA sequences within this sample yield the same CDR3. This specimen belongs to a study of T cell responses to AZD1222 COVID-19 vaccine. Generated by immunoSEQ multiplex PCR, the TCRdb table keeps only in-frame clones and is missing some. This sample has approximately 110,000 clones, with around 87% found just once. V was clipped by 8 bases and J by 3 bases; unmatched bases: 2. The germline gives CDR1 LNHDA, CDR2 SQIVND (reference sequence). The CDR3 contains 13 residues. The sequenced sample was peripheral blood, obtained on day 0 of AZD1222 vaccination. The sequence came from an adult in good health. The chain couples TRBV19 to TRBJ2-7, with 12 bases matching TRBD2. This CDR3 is CASSSGGVYEQYF. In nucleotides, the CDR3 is TGTGCCAGTTCTAGCGGGGGGGTCTACGAGCAGTACTTC. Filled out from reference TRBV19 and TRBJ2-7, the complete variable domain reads DGGITQSPKYLFRKEGQNVTLSCEQNLNHDAMYWYRQDPGQGLRLIYYSQIVNDFQKGDIAEGYSVSREKKESFPLTVTSAQKNPTAFYLCASSSGGVYEQYFGPGTRLTVT.